This T cell receptor (beta chain) is drawn from a study of CD8 T cells in ankylosing spondylitis. This clonotype was seen repeatedly, ten times or more. Its antigen remains unknown. Trimming took off 4 bases at V and 7 bases at J, with 20 bases between the two ends. The CDR3 runs to 16 residues. A single record per CDR3 protein comes from TCRdb applying MiXCR to the 5' RACE reads. The sample has about 460,000 distinct CDR3 sequences; about 5.7% are singletons. Study conclusions and caveats: Characteristic, it appeared, of ankylosing spondylitis blood was a TCR beta motif of several highly homologous variants.

This clonotype was obtained from a male donor with ankylosing spondylitis. The J gene is TRBJ2-1, the V gene TRBV12-3 or TRBV12-4, with D possibly TRBD2 on 6 matching bases. Sequencing was done on a sample of blood, either unsorted or a sorted T cell fraction (not recorded which). The DNA of the CDR3 is TGTGCCAGCAGTTCCCCGGGACTCCCCTCCCAAAATGAGCAGTTCTTC. Encoded protein: CASSSPGLPSQNEQFF.